This is a list of T cell receptor beta chains from one sample in a study of cytomegalovirus exposure and HLA in healthy donors. Profiled with immunoSEQ multiplex PCR; TCRdb holds only in-frame clones, not every one. Among 200,000 or so clones listed, roughly 90% were seen once. The sample consisted of PBMCs. The receptors shown here come from a girl under three years old in good health and CMV-seronegative. Both conserved end residues are part of each CDR3.

v_call: TRBV29-1; j_call: TRBJ1-4; cdr3_aa: CSAQGPNEKLFF
v_call: TRBV19; j_call: TRBJ2-5; cdr3_aa: CASSQGARETQYF
v_call: TRBV5-1; j_call: TRBJ2-2; cdr3_aa: CASSVQGQGNTGELFF
v_call: TRBV10-3; j_call: TRBJ2-2; cdr3_aa: CAISVDRPNTGELFF
v_call: TRBV5-1; j_call: TRBJ2-2; cdr3_aa: CASSGAGRGLNTGELFF
v_call: TRBV9; j_call: TRBJ1-2; cdr3_aa: CASSGQGPSGYTF
v_call: TRBV4-3; j_call: TRBJ2-1; cdr3_aa: CASSQDPRYEQFF
v_call: TRBV21-1; j_call: TRBJ1-2; cdr3_aa: CASPKGGQLYGYTF
v_call: TRBV5-6; j_call: TRBJ1-5; cdr3_aa: CASSPGRGQPQHF
v_call: TRBV30; j_call: TRBJ2-3; cdr3_aa: CAWSVRTGIDTQYF
v_call: TRBV29-1; j_call: TRBJ1-3; cdr3_aa: CSVQAGNTIYF
v_call: TRBV7-2; j_call: TRBJ2-1; cdr3_aa: CASSPPLGLGSLDEQFF
v_call: TRBV5-4; j_call: TRBJ2-1; cdr3_aa: CASSWQPGTSGSGEQFF
v_call: TRBV13; j_call: TRBJ2-5; cdr3_aa: CASSSQGRETQYF
v_call: TRBV7-9; j_call: TRBJ2-1; cdr3_aa: CASCEAPLNEQFF
v_call: TRBV4-1; j_call: NA; cdr3_aa: CASSQEGTGLYEQYF
v_call: TRBV4-1; j_call: TRBJ2-5; cdr3_aa: CASSQDSGRGETQYF
v_call: TRBV27; j_call: TRBJ2-3; cdr3_aa: CASSSLAGGGDTQYF
v_call: TRBV27; j_call: TRBJ2-4; cdr3_aa: CASRPPGLAKNIQYF
v_call: TRBV19; j_call: TRBJ1-6; cdr3_aa: CASNSGQASSPLHF
v_call: TRBV2; j_call: TRBJ2-5; cdr3_aa: CASSLAGGLQTQYF
v_call: TRBV5-8; j_call: TRBJ2-4; cdr3_aa: CASSLEEWYTKNIQYF
v_call: TRBV6-5; j_call: TRBJ1-2; cdr3_aa: CASRDRARYGYTF
v_call: TRBV6-1; j_call: TRBJ1-2; cdr3_aa: CASSTRTGGSGGYTF
v_call: TRBV6-6; j_call: TRBJ1-2; cdr3_aa: CASSRFGTGLPYGYTF
v_call: TRBV15; j_call: TRBJ2-3; cdr3_aa: CATNTPLGLAGAGGTDTQYF
v_call: TRBV2; j_call: TRBJ1-1; cdr3_aa: CASRRQLLMNTEAFF
v_call: TRBV7-6; j_call: TRBJ2-5; cdr3_aa: CASSSTSGRIETQYF
v_call: TRBV4-1; j_call: TRBJ2-7; cdr3_aa: CASSQVVVDEQYF
v_call: TRBV9; j_call: TRBJ2-1; cdr3_aa: CASSVGTGNNEQFF
v_call: TRBV5-1; j_call: TRBJ2-2; cdr3_aa: CASSLERFTPGELFF
v_call: TRBV27; j_call: TRBJ2-1; cdr3_aa: CASSPFPTSGANNEQFF
v_call: TRBV29-1; j_call: TRBJ2-3; cdr3_aa: CSVAVLKGGPTDTQYF
v_call: TRBV5-8; j_call: TRBJ1-6; cdr3_aa: CASSRQSSLSALFTLHF
v_call: TRBV18; j_call: TRBJ2-5; cdr3_aa: CASSPREAQYF
v_call: TRBV5-5; j_call: TRBJ2-7; cdr3_aa: CASSPAGQGYPYEQYF
v_call: TRBV19; j_call: TRBJ1-1; cdr3_aa: CASRSDGGRTEAFF
v_call: TRBV4-1; j_call: TRBJ1-4; cdr3_aa: CASSQDPSATNEKLFF
v_call: TRBV6-5; j_call: TRBJ1-2; cdr3_aa: CASSTGPNYGYTF
v_call: TRBV9; j_call: TRBJ1-2; cdr3_aa: CASSATGGAGYTF
v_call: TRBV29-1; j_call: TRBJ1-3; cdr3_aa: CSVEDLFSNTIYF
v_call: TRBV5-1; j_call: TRBJ2-7; cdr3_aa: CASSLGPGLAGLYEQYF
v_call: TRBV7-2; j_call: TRBJ1-5; cdr3_aa: CASSQRGYQPQHF
v_call: TRBV4-1; j_call: TRBJ2-7; cdr3_aa: CASSRTSSYEQYF
v_call: TRBV30; j_call: TRBJ1-3; cdr3_aa: CARDSGNTIYF
v_call: TRBV27; j_call: TRBJ2-5; cdr3_aa: CASSPPGVETQYF
v_call: TRBV7-6; j_call: TRBJ1-2; cdr3_aa: CASSARPLQGTSGYTF
v_call: TRBV10-3; j_call: TRBJ1-1; cdr3_aa: CAIRARGLGLNTEAFF
v_call: TRBV7-6; j_call: TRBJ2-3; cdr3_aa: CASSRLATSTDTQYF
v_call: TRBV29-1; j_call: TRBJ1-4; cdr3_aa: CSHRTGEKLFF
v_call: TRBV5-1; j_call: TRBJ2-3; cdr3_aa: CASSLGLAGVGDTQYF
v_call: TRBV5-1; j_call: TRBJ2-7; cdr3_aa: CASSNGQGSHEQYF
v_call: TRBV7-6; j_call: TRBJ2-7; cdr3_aa: CASSSTPGIGGFEQYF
v_call: TRBV6-5; j_call: TRBJ2-5; cdr3_aa: CASSRTGNLGTQYF
v_call: TRBV7-2; j_call: TRBJ2-1; cdr3_aa: CASSFTGTYNEQFF
v_call: TRBV7-2; j_call: TRBJ2-3; cdr3_aa: CASSSGLAGTDTQYF
v_call: TRBV2; j_call: TRBJ1-2; cdr3_aa: CASNPTGGYGYTF
v_call: TRBV5-1; j_call: TRBJ2-1; cdr3_aa: CASSNSGSSYNEQFF